Below, one TCR beta chain is given with its context. Its recognized antigen is unknown. No qualities accompany the bases; no much larger clone lies one base away. Trimmed from V: 5 bases; trimmed from J: 7 bases; junction bases lacking a gene match: 6. The CDR3 contains 16 residues, cysteine and phenylalanine counted. Only CDR3 DNA remains: 48 bases, in frame from the first base. The patients picked for sequencing were ones in whom flow cytometry had shown an expansion of CD8+CD57+ cells. All patients had severe acquired aplastic anemia diagnosed by International Study of Aplastic Anemia and Agranulocytosis and Camitta criteria. At the time blood was sampled, none of the patients had received any therapy. TCR repertoires of sorted CD4+ and CD8+ blood T cells from severe aplastic anemia patients and healthy subjects were deep-sequenced in the study. In the USA, patient enrollment took place under clinicaltrials.gov protocols 00001620, 01623167, 00001397, 00071045, 00081523 and 00961064. Ficoll-Paque density gradient centrifugation was used to isolate peripheral blood mononuclear cells. Before DNA extraction, CD4+ and CD8+ T cells were sorted with FACS or magnetic beads.

Genomic DNA was used as template for profiling of TCR beta VDJ combinations and CDR3 sequences. An Illumina HiSeq 2000 was used for TCR repertoire sequencing. The authors' analysis ran thus. TRBV/TRBJ rearrangement plots, CDR3 size and DJ length profiles, and Simpson's diversity index were used to assess repertoires. The most abundant DNA sequence in the deep sequencing data was taken as the immunodominant clone. CDR3 amino acid sequences were checked for sharing between subjects and were compared against published repertoires and the VDJdb database. TCRdb reworked the public reads: Q25 trimming with fastp, MiXCR clone assembly, productive beta chains retained. Merged by CDR3 protein, the rows form single entries marked with the most common genes and DNA. None of the V and J calls come from the authors' own analysis; TCRdb made them. This sample has about 150,000 distinct CDR3 sequences in its table, and just over 50% of those were observed once. The ten largest clones represent approximately 12% of the sample.

The sample comes from a study of CD8+CD57+ T cells in acquired aplastic anemia (dated 2018 in TCRdb). With regard to the full study: Extracted DNA from sorted CD4+ and CD8+ cells averaged approximately 3 ug, ranging from roughly 0.17 to 27.4 ug. CD8+CD57+ expansion was defined as a frequency above the mean frequency observed in healthy subjects.

Broad study findings and their caveats: Patients and healthy controls showed no significant difference in CD8+ Simpson's diversity (P=0.060). Although roughly 29 CD8+ CDR3 sequences were shared by patients and controls, these sequences appeared highly expressed in patients and within the immunodominant clones of patients.

Material for sequencing was sorted CD4+, CD8+, or CD8+CD57+ T cells (not recorded which) from PBMCs. The sequence was obtained from a human donor with aplastic anemia. Recombination joined TRBV12-3 or TRBV12-4 with TRBJ2-2, with 14 central nucleotides matching TRBD2. The DNA is as follows: TGTGCCAGCAGTCGACTAGCGGGGGGGCCGGTCGGGGAGCTGTTTTTT. Its amino acids are CASSRLAGGPVGELFF.